What follows are 16 T cell receptor beta chains derived from one specimen sequenced in a study of CD8 T cells in Susac syndrome. An input of 0.5 to 1 ug of RNA was subjected to reverse transcription using random hexamers. A single record per CDR3 protein comes from TCRdb applying MiXCR to the immunoSEQ multiplex PCR reads. The data contain 200,000 to 250,000 distinct CDR3 sequences, around 93% of them singletons. The sample was CD4+ T cells from PBMCs. The source of these receptors is a human donor with multiple sclerosis.

The chain combines TRBV20-1 with TRBJ2-5; D gene ambiguous. The length of the CDR3 is 10 residues. In germline, CDR1 is DFQATT, CDR2 SNEGSKA (reference sequence). The germline V and J ends were trimmed by 3 bases and 5 bases, with 4 bases remaining between them. CDR3 amino acids: CSARWETQYF. DNA for the CDR3: TGCAGTGCTAGGTGGGAGACCCAGTACTTC.

The chain joins TRBV4-1 to TRBJ2-1; 13 bases agree with TRBD2. The CDR3 consists of 20 residues. With 3 bases clipped from V and 9 bases from J, the junction kept 20 bases outside the gene matches. Germline V lookup: CDR1 MGHRA, CDR2 YSYEKL. The CDR3 region has the DNA TGCGCCAGCAGCCATGGTGGACTAGCGGGAGCACTTCGGGTAAACAGTGAGCAGTTCTTC. Protein product: CASSHGGLAGALRVNSEQFF.

This sequence joins TRBV14 and TRBJ2-3; D ambiguous. CDR1 SGHDN and CDR2 FVKESK come from the germline V gene. The CDR3 covers 14 residues. Trimming removed 0 bases from V and 4 bases from J, with 8 bases in between. The CDR3: CASSQDSAADTQYF. The CDR3, as DNA: TGTGCCAGCAGCCAAGATTCGGCGGCAGATACGCAGTATTTT.

This clonotype has more than one count but fewer than ten. CDR3 DNA: TGTGCCAGCAGGTACGGGGGAAACACTGAAGCTTTCTTT. Translating it yields CASRYGGNTEAFF. The genes are TRBV7-9 and TRBJ1-1; a possible D gene is TRBD1 (5 bases). The CDR3 has 13 amino acids. V lost 6 bases, J lost 2 bases, and 10 bases lay in between. Germline V gene sequence: CDR1 SEHNR, CDR2 FQNEAQ (reference sequence).

V usage is TRBV5-1 and J usage is TRBJ2-3; D gene unclear. With 6 bases removed from V and 2 bases from J, the gap between germline ends came to 10 bases. Germline V gene lookup returns CDR1 SGHRS and CDR2 YFSETQ. This CDR3 has 13 amino acids. CDR3 bases: TGCGCCAGCACCCCGACTCTCACAGATACGCAGTATTTT. It codes for CASTPTLTDTQYF.

This clonotype was detected only a few times. The J gene is TRBJ2-7, the V gene TRBV18; possible D gene TRBD2, 6 bases. The germline gives CDR1 KGHSH, CDR2 LQKENI. The CDR3 length is 14 residues. V was clipped by 4 bases and J by 0 bases, with 10 bases between them. CDR3 nucleotide sequence: TGTGCCAGCTCACGGGACGGGAGCTCCTACGAGCAGTACTTC. It codes for CASSRDGSSYEQYF.

The J gene is TRBJ2-7, the V gene TRBV21-1. TRBV21-1 is a known pseudogene. The CDR3 has 15 amino acids. The CDR3 nucleotides are TGTGCCAGCAGCAAAGGACTCAGACTGACTTACGAGCAGTACGTC. Residues: CASSKGLRLTYEQYV.

The chain has TRBV30 and TRBJ2-1; perhaps D is TRBD1 or TRBD2 (6 bases each). Germline V gene data show CDR1 as GTSNPN and CDR2 as SVGIG (reference sequence). CDR3 length equals 17 residues. The ends were cut back, 2 bases at V and 7 bases at J, with 24 bases in the middle. DNA for the CDR3: TGTGCCTGGAGTCGAGACCGAGGGGGGATCAAGGTAAATGAGCAGTTCTTC. Amino acid sequence: CAWSRDRGGIKVNEQFF.

This chain links TRBV7-9 with TRBJ1-1; a weak D match, TRBD1 (5 bases). Trimming removed 5 bases at V and 10 bases at J, with 17 bases between. Germline loops: CDR1 SEHNR, CDR2 FQNEAQ (reference sequence). CDR3 size: 13 residues. The CDR3 nucleotides are TGTGCCAGCAGCCCAGACCCGGGACTAAGAGCTTTCTTT. Translation gives CASSPDPGLRAFF.

The genes are TRBV30 and TRBJ2-1; the D gene is possibly TRBD2 (6 bases). Deletions cut 4 bases from V and 5 bases from J, with 12 bases between. This CDR3 contains 13 residues. Germline loops: CDR1 GTSNPN, CDR2 SVGIG (reference sequence). CDR3 coding DNA: TGTGCCTGGAATCACGGGGGAAACAATGAGCAGTTCTTC. This encodes CAWNHGGNNEQFF.

The rearrangement uses TRBV6-1 and TRBJ2-5; 7 bases align to TRBD2. V was clipped by 7 bases and J by 4 bases; unmatched bases: 15. Germline loops: CDR1 MNHNS, CDR2 SASEGT. This CDR3 has 16 residues. CDR3 nucleotides: TGTGCCAGCACCCTTACGGGGGGTATCTCTGGAGAGACCCAGTACTTC. It codes for CASTLTGGISGETQYF.

The V call is TRBV6-6, the J call TRBJ1-4; D gene unclear. This CDR3 spans 15 amino acids. Trimming removed 0 bases at V and 1 base at J, with 6 bases between. Per the germline V gene, CDR1 is MNHNY and CDR2 is SVGAGI (reference sequence). The CDR3 loop is CASSYSGGTNEKLFF. Written as DNA, the CDR3 is TGTGCCAGCAGTTACTCCGGAGGAACTAATGAAAAACTGTTTTTT.

For this clonotype: Relative to the germline gene, one junction end is altered; a read error may explain this. The rearrangement links TRBV6-5 to TRBJ1-6; maybe TRBD1 (6 bases). This CDR3 spans 15 amino acids. CDR1 and CDR2 from the germline V gene are MNHEY and SVGAGI. The CDR3 DNA sequence: TGTGCCAGCAGTTCCCGACAGGCCTACAATTCACCCCTCCACTTT. Its translation is CASSSRQAYNSPLHF.

The V gene is TRBV5-1, the J gene TRBJ2-2; 7 bases match TRBD2. The CDR3 extends over 14 amino acids. V lost 4 bases and J lost 7; bases outside the gene matches: 7. Germline-derived CDR1 and CDR2 are SGHRS and YFSETQ. CDR3 region: CASSARLASGELFF. DNA for the CDR3: TGCGCCAGCAGCGCGCGACTAGCAAGCGGGGAGCTGTTTTTT. The full variable domain, with the rest looked up from reference TRBV5-1 and TRBJ2-2, is KAGVTQTPRYLIKTRGQQVTLSCSPISGHRSVSWYQQTPGQGLQFLFEYFSETQRNKGNFPGRFSGRQFSNSRSEMNVSTLELGDSALYLCASSARLASGELFFGEGSRLTVL.

The V call is TRBV7-9, the J call TRBJ2-5; D unclear. The CDR3 length is 14 residues. The V gene lost 1 base and the J gene lost 3 bases, with 9 bases spanning the gap. Germline values: CDR1 SEHNR, CDR2 FQNEAQ (reference sequence). CDR3 coding DNA: TGTGCCAGCAGCTTAGTGGGCTGGGAAGAGACCCAGTACTTC. As protein: CASSLVGWEETQYF. Complete variable domain (other parts from reference TRBV7-9 and TRBJ2-5): DTGVSQNPRHKITKRGQNVTFRCDPISEHNRLYWYRQTLGQGPEFLTYFQNEAQLEKSRLLSDRFSAERPKGSFSTLEIQRTEQGDSAMYLCASSLVGWEETQYFGPGTRLLVL.

The chain is built from TRBV28 and TRBJ1-5; the D gene is possibly TRBD1 (5 bases). Germline V lookup: CDR1 MDHEN, CDR2 SYDVKM. The CDR3 is made up of 21 amino acids. Trimming took off 6 bases at V and 2 bases at J, with 32 bases between the two ends. This CDR3 is CASSNTTRETRRMGRNQPQHF. The DNA of the CDR3 is TGTGCCAGCAGCAATACTACCCGGGAAACCCGGCGAATGGGGCGCAATCAGCCCCAGCATTTT.